The 18 T cell receptor beta chains below were found in one sample sequenced in a study of response to subunit inactivated influenza vaccine. One entry per CDR3 protein results from TCRdb running MiXCR on the RT-PCR reads. This sample carries about 650,000 distinct CDR3 sequences, 11% to 15% of them seen once, and the ten largest clones take about 7.6%. The input for sequencing was PBMCs from blood, taken 14 to 15 days before vaccination. These receptors were obtained from a man between 50 and 59 years old who received an inactivated influenza vaccine.

This clonotype has just a few counts. The J gene is TRBJ2-2, the V gene TRBV12-3 or TRBV12-4, with TRBD2 matching 10 bases. The CDR3 length is 16 residues. With V trimmed by 4 bases and J by 4 bases, 6 bases remained unmatched. CDR3 coding DNA: TGTGCCAGCAGTTCCCTAGCGGGGGCGAGCACCGGGGAGCTGTTTTTT. Translated: CASSSLAGASTGELFF.

The sample holds a few counts of this clonotype. The chain couples TRBV2 to TRBJ2-7; no definite D call. The CDR3 covers 13 residues. Germline CDR1 and CDR2: SNHLY and FYNNEI. Trimming took 4 bases from V and 1 from J, leaving 8 bases between them. CDR3 coding DNA: TGTGCCAGCAGTGTCACTAATTCCTACGAGCAGTACTTC. Its translation: CASSVTNSYEQYF.

This clonotype occurred a few times. The chain employs TRBV4-1 and TRBJ2-7; weak D call: TRBD2 (7 bases). This CDR3 is built from 15 residues. V was trimmed by 4 bases and J by 2 bases, leaving 15 bases between them. The germline V gene has CDR1 MGHRA and CDR2 YSYEKL. Here the CDR3 DNA reads TGCGCCAGCAGCCGTGTGGGGGGGGGCACCTACGAGCAGTACTTC. This translates into CASSRVGGGTYEQYF.

The V and J genes are TRBV6-2 or TRBV6-3 and TRBJ2-1; 14 nucleotides agree with TRBD2. The CDR3 consists of 15 residues. Germline V gene sequence: CDR1 MNHEY, CDR2 SVGEGT. V lost 6 bases and J lost 8; bases outside the gene matches: 6. CDR3 sequence reads: CASRRLAGGLYEQFF. The CDR3 DNA reads TGTGCCAGCAGACGACTAGCGGGGGGGCTCTATGAGCAGTTCTTC.

This clonotype has more than one count but fewer than ten. CDR3 in amino acids: CASNGYTGELFF. The CDR3 region has the DNA TGTGCCAGCAACGGTTACACCGGGGAGCTGTTTTTT. The rearrangement uses TRBV3-1 and TRBJ2-2; D gene unclear. V lost 7 bases, J lost 3 bases, and 6 bases lay in between. CDR1 is LGHDT, CDR2 YNNKEL, per germline (reference sequence). The CDR3 sequence is 12 residues long. Variable domain in full (rest from reference TRBV3-1 and TRBJ2-2): DTAVSQTPKYLVTQMGNDKSIKCEQNLGHDTMYWYKQDSKKFLKIMFSYNNKELIINETVPNRFSPKSPDKAHLNLHINSLELGDSAVYFCASNGYTGELFFGEGSRLTVL.

The V call is TRBV7-8, the J call TRBJ1-1; the match to TRBD1 covers 7 bases. The CDR3 has 20 residues. Germline values: CDR1 SGHVS, CDR2 FQNEAQ. V dropped 3 bases and J dropped 1; count of bases not matched to a gene: 20. CDR3: CASSFPRGVNFGIGNTEAFF. The CDR3 nucleotides are TGTGCCAGCAGCTTTCCCAGGGGGGTTAATTTCGGGATTGGGAACACTGAAGCTTTCTTT.

This clonotype occurred a few times. The gene calls are TRBV25-1 and TRBJ1-6; no firm D call. V was trimmed by 1 base and J by 7 bases, leaving 11 bases between them. There are 15 residues in the CDR3. Germline loops: CDR1 MGHDK, CDR2 SYGVNS. CDR3 DNA: TGTGCCAGCAGTGAATCGTTCAAGGCCAATTCACCCCTCCACTTT. Translation gives CASSESFKANSPLHF. The full variable domain, rest sourced from reference TRBV25-1 and TRBJ1-6, is EADIYQTPRYLVIGTGKKITLECSQTMGHDKMYWYQQDPGMELHLIHYSYGVNSTEKGDLSSESTVSRIRTEHFPLTLESARPSHTSQYLCASSESFKANSPLHFGNGTRLTVT.

V is TRBV21-1 and J is TRBJ2-2; the table assigns TRBD1, which was not confirmed against the DNA. TRBV21-1 is shown as a pseudogene. The CDR3 is made up of 14 amino acids. The CDR3 region has the DNA TGTGCCAGCAGCAAAGGCAGGGGTACCGGGGAGCTGTTTTTT. Its protein is CASSKGRGTGELFF.

This clonotype was found a few times. The J gene is TRBJ2-7, the V gene TRBV20-1; D is possibly TRBD1 or TRBD2 (5 bases each). This CDR3 region has 16 residues. Trimming pared 6 bases from V and 7 bases from J, leaving 28 bases between. Looked up from germline, CDR1 is DFQATT and CDR2 is SNEGSKA (reference sequence). The CDR3 sequence is CSAGLAGDRVSGEQYF. CDR3 DNA sequence: TGCAGTGCCGGTCTGGCTGGGGACCGCGTAAGTGGAGAGCAGTACTTC.

This clonotype was seen more than once but under ten times. This chain joins TRBV6-2 or TRBV6-3 and TRBJ2-4, with 9 bases lining up with TRBD1. The germline V gene has CDR1 MNHEY and CDR2 SVGEGT. The CDR3 consists of 16 residues. J was trimmed by 0 bases and V by 6 bases; bases with no gene match: 6. The CDR3 spells CASRDGQGIAKNIQYF. For the CDR3, the DNA is TGTGCCAGCAGAGATGGACAGGGGATAGCCAAAAACATTCAGTACTTC.

This clonotype was observed a few times. The chain recombines TRBV5-5 with TRBJ1-4; no clear D gene. Germline V CDR1 and CDR2: SGHKS, YYEKEE (reference sequence). V lost 4 bases and J 8 bases, leaving 12 bases between the germline ends. This CDR3 has 13 amino acids. Written as DNA, the CDR3 is TGTGCCAGCAGCCTCACCAACAGCGAAAAACTGTTTTTT. Translating gives CASSLTNSEKLFF. Drawing the rest from reference TRBV5-5 and TRBJ1-4, the complete variable domain is DAGVTQSPTHLIKTRGQQVTLRCSPISGHKSVSWYQQVLGQGPQFIFQYYEKEERGRGNFPDRFSARQFPNYSSELNVNALLLGDSALYLCASSLTNSEKLFFGSGTQLSVL.

This chain uses TRBV15 with TRBJ2-7; 7 bases are a match to TRBD2. The CDR3 consists of 14 residues. The V gene's germline CDR1 is LNHNV and CDR2 YYDKDF (reference sequence). After removal of 1 base from V and 3 bases from J, the junction contained 3 bases not matched to a gene. The CDR3 sequence is CATSRASGVYEQYF. The DNA of the CDR3 is TGTGCCACCAGCAGAGCCAGCGGGGTCTACGAGCAGTACTTC.

In this sample, this clonotype turned up once. The rearrangement uses TRBV7-2 and TRBJ1-6, with TRBD1 as a possible D gene (6 bases). Trimming stripped 6 bases from V and 7 bases from J, with 13 bases between. The CDR3 has 14 amino acids. Germline-derived CDR1 and CDR2 are SGHTA and FQGNSA. CDR3 DNA sequence: TGTGCCAGCAGTTTTAGGGGGTCCAATTCACCCCTCCACTTT. This translates into CASSFRGSNSPLHF.

This clonotype occurred a few times. V and J are TRBV24-1 and TRBJ2-1; 14 bases agree with TRBD2. CDR1 KGHDR and CDR2 SFDVKD come from the germline V gene. This CDR3 has 16 residues. After removal of 10 bases from V and 4 bases from J, the junction contained 8 bases not matched to a gene. The CDR3 region has the DNA TGTGCCACAGGGACTAGCGGGAGTTCTTCGTACAATGAGCAGTTCTTC. This encodes CATGTSGSSSYNEQFF.

This clonotype was seen ten or more times. The CDR3 sequence is CASSGGTGALNTEAFF. CDR3 coding DNA: TGCGCCAGCAGTGGGGGGACAGGGGCTCTGAACACTGAAGCTTTCTTT. The chain links TRBV10-2 to TRBJ1-1; 10 positions match TRBD1. The CDR3 totals 16 residues. Per germline, CDR1 WSHSY and CDR2 SAAADI. J was trimmed by 0 bases and V by 4 bases; bases with no gene match: 5.

The table lists this clonotype with a few counts. CDR3 region: CASSQIAGVAQFF. The CDR3 nucleotides are TGTGCCAGCAGCCAAATAGCGGGAGTGGCGCAGTTCTTC. This chain connects TRBV3-1 to TRBJ2-1; 9 bases fit TRBD2. The CDR3 sequence is 13 residues long. Per germline, CDR1 LGHDT and CDR2 YNNKEL (reference sequence). Trimming at V came to 2 bases and at J to 12 bases, leaving 5 bases not matched to a gene.

This chain connects TRBV14 to TRBJ2-7, with D possibly being TRBD2 (5 bases). This CDR3 spans 14 amino acids. Germline CDR1 is SGHDN and CDR2 is FVKESK. V gave up 6 bases and J gave up 3 bases, with 15 bases separating them. The CDR3 nucleotides are TGTGCCAGCAGTCATAGCGTCTTCGGCTACGAGCAGTACTTC. Translating it yields CASSHSVFGYEQYF. The full variable domain, in which reference TRBV14 and TRBJ2-7 provide the parts outside the CDR3, is EAGVTQFPSHSVIEKGQTVTLRCDPISGHDNLYWYRRVMGKEIKFLLHFVKESKQDESGMPNNRFLAERTGGTYSTLKVQPAELEDSGVYFCASSHSVFGYEQYFGPGTRLTVT.

This clonotype showed up many times. The CDR3 sequence: CASSQGTGEKLFF. The CDR3 region has the DNA TGTGCCAGCTCCCAAGGGACGGGGGAAAAACTGTTTTTT. The chain carries TRBV12-3 or TRBV12-4 and TRBJ1-4, with a weak D call TRBD1 (5 bases). The ends were cut back, 8 bases at V and 8 bases at J, with 15 bases in the middle. This CDR3 region has 13 residues.